Below are 7 T cell receptor delta chains sequenced from a single sample in a study of gamma-delta T cells after stem cell transplantation. TCRdb re-called the RT-PCR reads through CATT. The repertoire consists of 13,000 to 15,000 delta-chain clones, with roughly 30% occurring once and the leading ten covering approximately 3.9%. The material sequenced was gamma-delta T cells. The receptors derive from a human donor. It is not recorded whose cells these are; they may come from a transplant donor.

This chain connects TRDV2 to TRDJ1; D is possibly TRDD3 (5 bases). The V end was cut by 0 bases, the J end by 4 bases, with 23 bases between. This CDR3 has 18 amino acids. Germline V lookup: CDR1 GEAIGNYY, CDR2 EKD. CDR3 amino acids: CACDTGRGQLYSSDKLIF. The CDR3 nucleotides are TGTGCCTGTGACACCGGCCGGGGGCAACTCTATTCGAGCGATAAACTCATCTTT.

This clone has just a few counts. The rearrangement uses TRDV2 and TRDJ3; no firm D call. V was pared by 0 bases and J by 6 bases, with 5 bases between. The length of the CDR3 is 14 residues. The germline CDR1 and CDR2 sequences are GEAIGNYY and EKD. The CDR3 DNA sequence: TGTGCCTGTGACACCGGGTCGGACACCCGACAGATGTTTTTC. It encodes CACDTGSDTRQMFF.

This clone was found a few times. The rearrangement links TRDV1 to TRDJ1; 11 positions match TRDD3. The CDR3 totals 22 residues. The germline V gene has CDR1 TSWWSYY and CDR2 QGS. With V trimmed by 0 bases and J by 0 bases, 18 bases remained unmatched. CDR3 protein: CALGELSYPQPWGIPYTDKLIF. CDR3 nucleotide sequence: TGTGCTCTTGGGGAACTTTCCTACCCTCAGCCCTGGGGGATACCTTACACCGATAAACTCATCTTT.

This chain joins TRDV3 and TRDJ1; 13 bases agree with TRDD3. V lost 1 base to trimming and J lost 0 bases; unmatched junction nucleotides: 20. CDR1 TVYSNPD and CDR2 GDNSRS come from the germline V gene (reference sequence). The CDR3 has 21 residues. The CDR3 loop reads CAFKVTYFRTGGYAHTDKLIF. The CDR3 DNA reads as TGTGCCTTTAAGGTCACTTATTTTCGTACTGGGGGATACGCTCACACCGATAAACTCATCTTT.

J is TRDJ1 and V is TRDV3; D unresolved. CDR3 length: 13 residues. Per germline, CDR1 TVYSNPD and CDR2 GDNSRS (reference sequence). Trimming removed 4 bases from V and 2 bases from J, with 14 bases in between. The CDR3 DNA reads TGTGCCTGTAAGCGGTCCCGGACCGATAAACTCATCTTT. Protein product: CACKRSRTDKLIF. Drawing the rest from reference TRDV3 and TRDJ1, the complete variable domain is CDKVTQSSPDQTVASGSEVVLLCTYDTVYSNPDLFWYRIRPDYSFQFVFYGDNSRSEGADFTQGRFSVKHILTQKAFHLVISPVRTEDSATYYCACKRSRTDKLIFGKGTRVTVEP.

V and J are TRDV1 and TRDJ1; 10 nucleotides line up with TRDD3. CDR3 size: 19 residues. Unmatched junction bases numbered 13, after V lost 3 bases and J lost 0 bases. The germline V gene has CDR1 TSWWSYY and CDR2 QGS. The DNA for the CDR3 is TGTGCTCTTGGGGAGCCCCTTGTGAACTGGGGGATTAACACCGATAAACTCATCTTT. It codes for CALGEPLVNWGINTDKLIF.

V and J are TRDV1 and TRDJ2, with 10 bases identical to TRDD3. Germline V gene sequence: CDR1 TSWWSYY, CDR2 QGS. Unmatched junction bases numbered 4, after V lost 4 bases and J lost 5 bases. The CDR3 contains 15 residues. The CDR3: CALGAGLGDTAQLFF. CDR3 nucleotides: TGTGCTCTTGGGGCGGGACTGGGGGATACAGCACAACTCTTCTTT.